This T cell receptor beta chain comes out of a study of blood T cell repertoires in COVID-19 (dated by TCRdb to 2019 to 2021). Concerning the study at large: Samples from collaborators originated in the United States, Italy and Spain and spanned both the acute and convalescent phases of COVID-19. Nearly every sample came with metadata listing a de-identified subject ID, COVID-19 status, age in years and sex. Samples were obtained from the ongoing ImmuneRACE study (first 160 participants) and from about 1,300 subjects provided by 6 global collaborators. HLA class I and class II types, where available, came from metadata supplied by the sample provider rather than from assay-based typing. The material from the prospective study consisted of cDNA or gDNA derived from T cells, B-cell-depleted T cells, or PBMCs. The repertoires were made available in a free public database intended to serve as a resource for research on the immune response to SARS-CoV-2. The dataset comprised deeply sampled blood TCRbeta repertoires from subjects exposed to, actively infected with, or recovered from COVID-19. What the study reported, not specific to this receptor: The quantity of clinical and demographic metadata differed by source and by participant and was supplied without curation.

One collaborating source in Seattle enrolled patients during active infection and followed them longitudinally through the course of disease. Each collaborating institution followed its own protocols to collect whole blood in K2EDTA tubes. Collaborator samples were shipped for TCRbeta analysis as frozen whole blood, isolated PBMCs, or DNA extracted from either sample type. TCRbeta CDR3 regions were amplified from genomic DNA by means of the immunoSEQ Assay, a bias-controlled multiplex PCR. As for the authors' bioinformatics: Within the assay, amplification of reference gene primers was used to estimate how many nucleated cells each sample contained. To quantify the absolute abundance of each unique TCRbeta CDR3 rearrangement, sequence reads were collapsed and filtered. For each sample, productive Simpson clonality was calculated as the square root of Simpson's diversity index over productive rearrangements. Imported from immuneACCESS, the table was reduced by TCRdb to in-frame sequences with V and J called. These copies leave out some clones; in studies compared against another copy, an unresolved V gene accounts for under half, and the cause of the remainder is not known. D and trimming were read from the DNA, whereas the V and J calls and clone size are those reported in that table. This sample lists approximately 240,000 clones; approximately 91% were detected once. Together, the top ten hold around 0.86% of the sample.

The CDR3 covers 14 residues, taking in both the cysteine and the phenylalanine. Just the 42-base CDR3 DNA is kept, in frame starting at base 1. V and J lose 3 bases and 0 bases, and a span of 8 bases separates them. CDR1 and CDR2 are drawn from the germline V gene (reference sequence): LNHDA, SQIVND. Details on this clone: Its antigen is currently not known. No base quality information exists; no much larger clone differs at one position. This same CDR3 is encoded by further DNA sequences in the sample.

Material: peripheral blood. The V gene is TRBV19 and the J gene is TRBJ1-2, with the D gene uncertain. This receptor was identified in a man aged 25-40 years with COVID-19, enrolled during active disease. The nucleotide sequence reads TGTGCCAGTAGTATTGGCAGATCTAACTATGGCTACACCTTC. Its coded protein is CASSIGRSNYGYTF.